This is a list of T cell receptor beta chains from one sample in a study of T cells in localized non-small cell lung cancer. Assay: immunoSEQ multiplex PCR; the TCRdb copy retains only in-frame clones and omits some. This sample has roughly 84,000 clones; 88% occur once, and the top ten carry under 25%. The input for sequencing was peripheral blood, taken before any cancer treatment. These receptors all stem from a woman aged 40-69 years with stage I squamous cell lung carcinoma. Both conserved end residues are trimmed from each CDR3. D genes are given only for firm matches.

>-|TRBV7-9|TRBJ2-1
ASSLAGQHSNEQF
>TRBD2|TRBV5-4|TRBJ2-2
ATTPSGGATNTGELF
>-|TRBV9|TRBJ2-2
ASSVEDSQGELF
>-|TRBV19|TRBJ2-2
ASSKGIGLTGELF
>-|TRBV5-1|TRBJ2-5
ASSFLGVSQETQY
>-|TRBV6-5|TRBJ2-1
ASSSTSNEQF
>-|TRBV7-8|TRBJ2-5
ASSSERETQY
>-|TRBV2|TRBJ1-1
ASRVGGNTEAF
>-|TRBV7-9|TRBJ1-6
ASSLLGSSYNSPLH
>-|TRBV30|TRBJ1-5
AWKEAGESPQH
>-|TRBV23-1|TRBJ1-5
ASSQSGRSSSNQPQH
>TRBD1|TRBV4-1|TRBJ2-7
ASSQNPRDSSYEQY
>TRBD2|TRBV11-3|TRBJ2-3
ASQRLAGRGAFLTDTQY
>TRBD2|TRBV18|TRBJ2-3
ASKLRGGRSTDTQY
>-|TRBV2|TRBJ1-5
ASRGGVSPNQPQH
>TRBD2|TRBV7-9|TRBJ2-7
ASSYAGGHEQY
>-|TRBV7-6|TRBJ2-1
ASSLAWGISYNEQF
>-|TRBV19|TRBJ1-1
ASSMRTTTGGAF
>TRBD1|TRBV5-1|TRBJ1-6
ASSPGTGRSPLH
>TRBD2|TRBV2|TRBJ2-1
ASSLSGGGPNEQF
>-|TRBV5-1|TRBJ1-1
ASRPQTAMNTEAF
>-|TRBV7-9|TRBJ1-5
ASSLDREVGQPQH
>-|TRBV5-4|TRBJ1-3
ASSNGQPSGNTIY
>-|TRBV18|TRBJ1-6
ASSREEQVSNSPLH